The 27 T cell receptor beta chains below all came from one sample that was sequenced in a study of cytomegalovirus exposure and HLA in healthy donors. A multiplex PCR was run with 60 Vbeta primers and 13 Jbeta primers. The protocol was immunoSEQ multiplex PCR, while the TCRdb copy is restricted to in-frame clones and leaves out a portion. In the table there are about 95,000 clones, 60% to 80% of which are singletons. Source material: PBMCs. Every receptor here comes from a woman aged 45-59 years in good health and CMV-seropositive.

The genes are TRBV9 and TRBJ1-2, with a possible D match to TRBD1 (5 bases). Germline V CDR1 and CDR2: SGDLS, YYNGEE. V lost 0 bases and J 5 bases, leaving 11 bases between the germline ends. There are 14 residues in the CDR3. CDR3 loop: CASSVGQRSYGYTF. The CDR3 region has the DNA TGTGCCAGCAGCGTAGGACAGAGAAGTTATGGCTACACCTTC. The full variable domain, in which reference TRBV9 and TRBJ1-2 provide the parts outside the CDR3, is DSGVTQTPKHLITATGQRVTLRCSPRSGDLSVYWYQQSLDQGLQFLIQYYNGEERAKGNILERFSAQQFPDLHSELNLSSLELGDSALYFCASSVGQRSYGYTFGSGTRLTVV.

This chain joins TRBV11-2 and TRBJ2-7; 14 nucleotides line up with TRBD2. CDR1 is SGHAT and CDR2 is FQNNGV in the germline V gene. Trimming took 8 bases from V and 6 from J; bases not matched to a gene: 3. The CDR3 covers 13 residues. CDR3 residues: CASQGLAGVEQYF. In DNA, the CDR3 is TGTGCCAGCCAGGGACTAGCGGGAGTCGAGCAGTACTTC.

The table lists this clone with a few counts. The chain recombines TRBV11-2 with TRBJ2-7, with TRBD1 matching 10 bases. V dropped 1 base and J dropped 0; count of bases not matched to a gene: 9. The V gene's germline CDR1 is SGHAT and CDR2 FQNNGV. There are 18 residues in the CDR3. CDR3 sequence: CASSLGPWTGGTSYEQYF. CDR3 in DNA: TGTGCCAGCAGCTTAGGCCCTTGGACAGGGGGGACCTCCTACGAGCAGTACTTC.

The CDR3 DNA follows: TGTGCCAGCAGCTTAGTGCGGGGACTGGCGGGAGGGCCTGTTGGGCGTGGTGAGCAGTTCTTC. Residues: CASSLVRGLAGGPVGRGEQFF. V gene TRBV13 combines with J gene TRBJ2-1, with 9 bases that match TRBD2. Germline lookup yields CDR1 PRHDT and CDR2 FYEKMQ (reference sequence). The CDR3 loop spans 21 amino acids. V shed 1 base, J shed 9 bases, and the junction held 25 bases outside the gene matches.

The chain links TRBV11-2 to TRBJ2-7; tentatively, D is TRBD1 (5 bases). This CDR3 has 12 residues. Per germline, CDR1 SGHAT and CDR2 FQNNGV. Trimming stripped 4 bases from V and 4 bases from J, with 8 bases between. CDR3 sequence (DNA): TGTGCCAGCAGCTACGCAGGGTACGAGCAGTACTTC. Its translation is CASSYAGYEQYF.

The chain links TRBV10-3 to TRBJ2-1, with 11 bases matching TRBD2. Germline assignment: CDR1 ENHRY and CDR2 SYGVKD. This CDR3 region has 16 residues. The trim removed 11 bases at V and 5 bases at J, leaving 14 bases unmatched. The CDR3 reads CAPPRDGTSGNNEQFF. CDR3 nucleotide sequence: TGTGCCCCTCCGAGGGACGGGACTAGCGGAAACAATGAGCAGTTCTTC.

The gene calls are TRBV5-5 and TRBJ2-1; the match to TRBD2 covers 11 bases. This CDR3 region has 15 residues. Germline-derived CDR1 and CDR2 are SGHKS and YYEKEE (reference sequence). With V trimmed by 3 bases and J by 5 bases, 4 bases remained unmatched. The CDR3 DNA reads as TGTGCCAGCAGCTCGGGACTAGCGGATCACAATGAGCAGTTCTTC. Protein sequence: CASSSGLADHNEQFF.

The J gene is TRBJ1-2, the V gene TRBV28; 7 nucleotides line up with TRBD1. CDR3 size: 15 residues. V shed 3 bases and J 6 bases; nucleotides not matched to a gene: 10. Germline lookup yields CDR1 MDHEN and CDR2 SYDVKM. In DNA form, the CDR3 reads TGTGCCAGCAGTTTTGGAGGGAAGGGGGCGCATGGCTACACCTTC. Protein: CASSFGGKGAHGYTF.

V usage is TRBV5-1 and J usage is TRBJ1-1, with 9 nucleotides matching TRBD1. The V and J ends lost 0 bases and 4 bases, in that order; junction bases with no gene match: 1. There are 14 residues in the CDR3. Germline values: CDR1 SGHRS, CDR2 YFSETQ. The CDR3 DNA reads TGCGCCAGCAGCTTGGAGACAGGGGGCACTGAAGCTTTCTTT. Encoded protein: CASSLETGGTEAFF.

The V gene is TRBV5-1, the J gene TRBJ1-2, with D perhaps matching TRBD1 (5 bases). Germline lookup yields CDR1 SGHRS and CDR2 YFSETQ. V lost 4 bases and J lost 6, with 13 bases in between. This CDR3 has 13 amino acids. The CDR3 bases are TGCGCCAGCAGCCTCTACGGGGGTGATGGCTACACCTTC. Translated, it gives CASSLYGGDGYTF.

This clone was counted a single time. The rearrangement uses TRBV5-8 and TRBJ2-3; the match to TRBD2 covers 13 bases. Germline values: CDR1 SGHTS, CDR2 YDEGEE. J gave up 6 bases and V 7 bases, and 11 bases lay outside the gene matches. The CDR3 loop spans 16 amino acids. The CDR3 DNA reads as TGTGCCAGCGAAAAGAGACTAGCGGGAGGACGGGATACGCAGTATTTT. Its translation: CASEKRLAGGRDTQYF.

V is TRBV11-2 and J is TRBJ2-7; a weak D match, TRBD2 (6 bases). This CDR3 is 15 amino acids long. The germline V gene has CDR1 SGHAT and CDR2 FQNNGV. The V end lost 3 bases, the J end lost 0 bases, and 12 bases lay between the germline ends. The CDR3 DNA sequence: TGTGCCAGCAGCTTTAGGGAGGCCCGCTCCTACGAGCAGTACTTC. It codes for CASSFREARSYEQYF.

This chain joins TRBV9 and TRBJ2-3, with D uncertain. V was pared by 0 bases and J by 6 bases, with 14 bases between. CDR3 size: 15 residues. Germline assignment: CDR1 SGDLS and CDR2 YYNGEE. The chain's CDR3 is CASSVGGSLFDTQYF. As DNA, the CDR3 is TGTGCCAGCAGCGTAGGCGGCTCGCTATTTGATACGCAGTATTTT.

This chain connects TRBV5-8 to TRBJ1-1; D is unclear. This CDR3 region has 16 residues. V dropped 1 base and J dropped 9 bases, with 22 bases sitting between them. Germline CDR1 reads SGHTS; CDR2 reads YDEGEE. CDR3 bases: TGTGCCAGCAGCTTGACGAGACTATGGGTTCGGAGAAAAGCTTTCTTT. Amino acids: CASSLTRLWVRRKAFF.

The V call is TRBV2, the J call TRBJ2-5; maybe TRBD1 (5 bases). CDR3 length: 16 amino acids. The V and J ends lost 0 bases and 3 bases respectively, with 14 bases between them. CDR1 and CDR2 from the germline V gene are SNHLY and FYNNEI. CDR3 residues: CASSEALQGREETQYF. DNA of the CDR3: TGTGCCAGCAGTGAAGCGCTTCAGGGCCGGGAAGAGACCCAGTACTTC.

The V and J genes are TRBV7-6 and TRBJ2-5; 8 nucleotides line up with TRBD1. The J call may be wrong; the DNA end is better matched by TRBJ2-7. From germline, CDR1 is SGHVS and CDR2 FNYEAQ. The CDR3 contains 14 residues. Here the CDR3 DNA reads TGTGCCAGCAGCCTAGGACAGGGAACCTACGAGCAGTACTTC. Translating it yields CASSLGQGTYEQYF.

This clone was recorded a few times. The rearrangement links TRBV5-6 to TRBJ2-3; no definite D call. The CDR3 has 16 residues. Per the germline V gene, CDR1 is SGHDT and CDR2 is YYEEEE. V lost 1 base and J 0 bases, leaving 12 bases between the germline ends. This CDR3 reads CASSLRFSRSTDTQYF. CDR3 coding DNA: TGTGCCAGCAGCTTGCGTTTCTCCAGGAGCACAGATACGCAGTATTTT.

The chain has TRBV2 and TRBJ2-1; 7 bases map to TRBD1. CDR3 size: 12 residues. Germline V gene sequence: CDR1 SNHLY, CDR2 FYNNEI. The trim removed 6 bases at V and 6 bases at J, leaving 2 bases unmatched. CDR3 in DNA: TGTGCCAGCAGCTGGACAGGCAATGAGCAGTTCTTC. Translated, it gives CASSWTGNEQFF.

This clone showed up just once. This chain connects TRBV11-2 to TRBJ1-1, with 8 bases fitting TRBD1. V was clipped by 0 bases and J by 10 bases; unmatched bases: 13. CDR1 is SGHAT and CDR2 is FQNNGV in the germline V gene. The CDR3 contains 16 residues. The DNA for the CDR3 is TGTGCCAGCAGCTTAGATAAGGGACAGGCACTACTTCTAGCTTTCTTT. Its protein is CASSLDKGQALLLAFF.

The rearrangement links TRBV7-2 to TRBJ2-1; unclear D gene. The V gene lost 5 bases and the J gene lost 0 bases, with 8 bases spanning the gap. This CDR3 region has 14 residues. Germline V gene lookup returns CDR1 SGHTA and CDR2 FQGNSA. The DNA for the CDR3 is TGTGCCAGCAGCCCCACGAGCTCCTACAATGAGCAGTTCTTC. Its translation is CASSPTSSYNEQFF.

This chain joins TRBV5-1 and TRBJ1-1; a possible D gene is TRBD1 (5 bases). This CDR3 contains 15 residues. Germline loops: CDR1 SGHRS, CDR2 YFSETQ. V lost 4 bases and J lost 3, with 16 bases in between. For the CDR3, the DNA is TGCGCCAGCAGCAGGGGAGGGCAGGAGGACACTGAAGCTTTCTTT. Translation gives CASSRGGQEDTEAFF.

In its sample, this clone was seen a few times. This chain connects TRBV2 to TRBJ2-3, with TRBD2 identical over 9 bases. The CDR3 is 17 residues long. The V segment lost 8 bases and the J segment 1 base; nucleotides outside the gene matches: 13. CDR1 SNHLY and CDR2 FYNNEI come from the germline V gene. The DNA of the CDR3 is TGTGCCAGCGGATCTAGGGTGGGCGGGAGGGGCACAGATACGCAGTATTTT. This encodes CASGSRVGGRGTDTQYF.

This chain links TRBV9 with TRBJ2-1; no firm D call. This CDR3 is built from 16 residues. Germline CDR1 and CDR2: SGDLS and YYNGEE. Trimming shortened V by 0 bases and J by 0 bases, and 10 bases separated the two germline ends. CDR3 amino acids: CASSVARPDSYNEQFF. In DNA, the CDR3 is TGTGCCAGCAGCGTAGCTAGACCCGACTCCTACAATGAGCAGTTCTTC.

The gene calls are TRBV27 and TRBJ1-4; no clear D gene. Per the germline V gene, CDR1 is MNHEY and CDR2 is SMNVEV (reference sequence). V was trimmed by 7 bases and J by 8 bases, leaving 11 bases between them. CDR3 size: 12 residues. This CDR3 reads CASIPGKEKLFF. DNA of the CDR3: TGTGCCAGCATCCCCGGGAAAGAAAAACTGTTTTTT.

The chain carries TRBV5-3 and TRBJ2-2, with TRBD1 matching 10 bases. TRBV5-3 is known as an ORF, though its function is uncertain. V lost 1 base and J lost 5; bases outside the gene matches: 14. CDR3 size: 19 residues. The CDR3 region is CARSLYFRRDRGATGELFF. In DNA form, the CDR3 reads TGTGCCAGAAGCTTGTATTTCCGCCGGGACAGGGGAGCTACCGGGGAGCTGTTTTTT.

The genes are TRBV28 and TRBJ2-1; D is possibly TRBD1 (5 bases). Between the trimmed V and J ends, which lost 2 bases and 4 bases, there was a span of 9 bases. The CDR3 consists of 14 residues. CDR1 MDHEN and CDR2 SYDVKM come from the germline V gene. The CDR3 protein is CASSLRGGYNEQFF. The CDR3 DNA is TGTGCCAGCAGTTTAAGGGGTGGATACAATGAGCAGTTCTTC. Looking up the rest from reference TRBV28 and TRBJ2-1 gives the full variable domain: DVKVTQSSRYLVKRTGEKVFLECVQDMDHENMFWYRQDPGLGLRLIYFSYDVKMKEKGDIPEGYSVSREKKERFSLILESASTNQTSMYLCASSLRGGYNEQFFGPGTRLTVL.

The gene calls are TRBV5-1 and TRBJ1-5; D remains ambiguous. With 2 bases removed from V and 5 bases from J, the gap between germline ends came to 14 bases. CDR3 length equals 15 residues. Germline assignment: CDR1 SGHRS and CDR2 YFSETQ. This CDR3 reads CASSFGGGRDQPQHF. Here the CDR3 DNA reads TGCGCCAGCAGCTTCGGAGGCGGTCGTGATCAGCCCCAGCATTTT.